The next 10 T cell receptor beta chains were all read from a single sample in a study of CD8 T cells in ankylosing spondylitis. TCRdb re-called the 5' RACE reads through MiXCR, storing one row per CDR3 protein. The table records around 320,000 distinct CDR3 sequences, around 20% of them present only once. Sequenced sample: blood, either unsorted or a sorted T cell fraction (not recorded which). Receptor source: a female donor with ankylosing spondylitis or in good health (not recorded which).

The chain combines TRBV7-9 with TRBJ2-5, with D uncertain. Germline-derived CDR1 and CDR2 are SEHNR and FQNEAQ (reference sequence). The V end lost 2 bases, the J end lost 10 bases, and 14 bases lay between the germline ends. This CDR3 has 13 residues. In DNA form, the CDR3 reads TGTGCCAGCAGCTTAAATCGTCCCCGTGGCCAGTACTTC. It encodes CASSLNRPRGQYF. The full variable domain, completed using reference TRBV7-9 and TRBJ2-5, is DTGVSQNPRHKITKRGQNVTFRCDPISEHNRLYWYRQTLGQGPEFLTYFQNEAQLEKSRLLSDRFSAERPKGSFSTLEIQRTEQGDSAMYLCASSLNRPRGQYFGPGTRLLVL.

This clonotype was counted a few times. The chain joins TRBV20-1 to TRBJ2-7, with D perhaps matching TRBD1 (6 bases). The CDR3 loop spans 13 amino acids. CDR1 DFQATT and CDR2 SNEGSKA come from the germline V gene (reference sequence). CDR3 sequence reads: CAPLDSPSYEQYF. The CDR3 nucleotides read TGCGCCCCATTGGACAGCCCGTCCTACGAGCAGTACTTC.

The chain employs TRBV6-5 and TRBJ2-2; 8 bases line up with TRBD1. The CDR3 length is 16 residues. The ends lost 2 bases at V and 6 bases at J; junction bases unmatched: 8. Germline loops: CDR1 MNHEY, CDR2 SVGAGI. In DNA form, the CDR3 reads TGTGCCAGCAGTTACGCGAGACAGGGGACCCCCGGGGAGCTGTTTTTT. Translation gives CASSYARQGTPGELFF.

This clonotype was counted many times. V is TRBV29-1 and J is TRBJ2-7; 10 positions match TRBD2. V shed 4 bases and J 5 bases; nucleotides not matched to a gene: 2. The CDR3 totals 12 residues. Looked up from germline, CDR1 is SQVTM and CDR2 is ANQGSEA. CDR3 sequence (DNA): TGCAGCGTTGGGACTAGCGGAGACGAGCAGTACTTC. Translating gives CSVGTSGDEQYF.

This clonotype was seen repeatedly, ten times or more. The chain carries TRBV12-3 or TRBV12-4 and TRBJ2-4; a weak D match, TRBD1 (7 bases). The CDR3 runs to 14 residues. DNA for the CDR3: TGTGCTTCGCGGCTAACAGGGGAGGCAAACATTCAGTACTTC. It is translated as CASRLTGEANIQYF.

The chain links TRBV12-3 or TRBV12-4 to TRBJ2-7; 10 bases are shared with TRBD2. This CDR3 spans 14 amino acids. The V and J ends lost 6 bases and 6 bases, in that order; junction bases with no gene match: 8. The CDR3 here is CASSTRAGGPEQYF. In DNA, the CDR3 is TGTGCCAGCAGCACCCGAGCGGGAGGGCCCGAGCAGTACTTC.

This chain uses TRBV2 with TRBJ2-7; D gene unclear. Germline CDR1 SNHLY, CDR2 FYNNEI. V shed 3 bases and J shed 0 bases, with 9 bases lying between them. This CDR3 spans 14 amino acids. In DNA form, the CDR3 reads TGTGCCAGCAGTGACAGCGCTTTCTCCTACGAGCAGTACTTC. It encodes CASSDSAFSYEQYF.

V and J are TRBV3-1 and TRBJ1-5; tentatively, D is TRBD1 (6 bases). V lost 4 bases and J 7 bases, leaving 14 bases between the germline ends. CDR1 is LGHDT and CDR2 is YNNKEL in the germline V gene (reference sequence). The CDR3 is 14 residues long. The CDR3 DNA follows: TGTGCCAGCAGCCGGAGGGGGTCTCAACAGCCCCAGCATTTT. Protein: CASSRRGSQQPQHF.

This clonotype was counted a few times. The chain combines TRBV19 with TRBJ2-2; the D is unclear. Deletions cut 5 bases from V and 5 bases from J, with 15 bases between. This CDR3 contains 15 residues. CDR1 LNHDA and CDR2 SQIVND come from the germline V gene (reference sequence). The DNA of the CDR3 is TGTGCCAGTAGTCGGACGGCCGGTTTAACCGGGGAGCTGTTTTTT. Its translation: CASSRTAGLTGELFF.

Ten or more counts support this clonotype. V and J are TRBV10-3 and TRBJ2-5, with D perhaps TRBD1 (5 bases). Trimming pared 2 bases from V and 3 bases from J, leaving 13 bases between. Per the germline V gene, CDR1 is ENHRY and CDR2 is SYGVKD. This CDR3 has 15 amino acids. The CDR3 region is CAISEGQDREETQYF. The DNA of the CDR3 is TGTGCCATCAGTGAGGGACAAGATCGGGAAGAGACCCAGTACTTC.